This T cell receptor beta chain was retrieved from a study of T cell repertoires in cytomegalovirus infection. Study summary: Recently identified HLA-C-restricted CMV epitopes were used, and well-studied HLA-B-restricted CMV epitopes were used as well. An indication of both CMV infection and matching HLA type came from public TCR beta signatures.

This clonotype appeared a few times. Antigen unknown. TCRdb passed the reads through MiXCR, listing each CDR3 protein once. In the table there are tens of thousands of distinct CDR3 sequences, approximately 46% of which are singletons. The V gene's germline CDR1 is MNHEY and CDR2 SMNVEV (reference sequence). The CDR3 has 16 amino acids. Trimming took 5 bases from V and 0 from J; bases not matched to a gene: 5. The chain uses TRBV27 and TRBJ1-5; 9 bases align to TRBD1. Sequencing used CD8+ T cells from cultured PBMCs, obtained from culture after CMV antigen stimulation. The clonotype originates from a human donor in good health (CMV status not recorded). Some clones in this sample may be carry-over from other donors' samples. DNA for the CDR3: TGTGCCAGCAGTCGGACAGGGGACTATAGCAATCAGCCCCAGCATTTT. Residues: CASSRTGDYSNQPQHF.